This T cell receptor (beta chain) emerged from a study of beta chain features in type 1 diabetes. Broader study findings: Any HLA-type effect on TCRB rearrangement remained unresolved here. Shortening of TCRB CDR3s, moderate but significant, appeared in all four CD4+ subsets of Type 1 diabetes patients. Compared to healthy donors, patients appeared to have naive, central memory and Treg TCRB repertoires that were more alike.

cDNA synthesis used the whole RNA isolate, giving expressed TCRB sequences. Assay used: immunoSEQ multiplex PCR; TCRdb lists only in-frame clones, some missing. This sample carries about 270,000 clones, around an eighth of them seen once, and the ten largest clones take roughly 0.018%. As to this clone: Its cognate antigen is unknown.

Every participating donor gave one draw, a heparinised blood sample averaging about 116 mL. Markers CD45RO/CCR7/CD25/CD127/CD95/CD27 served to sort CD4+ naive, central memory, regulatory and stem cell-like memory cells. The sequence was obtained from a man aged 25-45 years with type 1 diabetes. The sequenced material came from naive CD4+ T cells from blood.

The CDR3 is CASSLERGEETQYF. The CDR3 bases are TGCGCCAGCAGCTTGGAGCGGGGTGAAGAGACCCAGTACTTC. V usage is TRBV5-1 and J usage is TRBJ2-5, with 7 bases identical to TRBD2. V gave up 0 bases and J gave up 3 bases; unmatched junction bases: 2. This CDR3 contains 14 residues. From germline, CDR1 is SGHRS and CDR2 YFSETQ.